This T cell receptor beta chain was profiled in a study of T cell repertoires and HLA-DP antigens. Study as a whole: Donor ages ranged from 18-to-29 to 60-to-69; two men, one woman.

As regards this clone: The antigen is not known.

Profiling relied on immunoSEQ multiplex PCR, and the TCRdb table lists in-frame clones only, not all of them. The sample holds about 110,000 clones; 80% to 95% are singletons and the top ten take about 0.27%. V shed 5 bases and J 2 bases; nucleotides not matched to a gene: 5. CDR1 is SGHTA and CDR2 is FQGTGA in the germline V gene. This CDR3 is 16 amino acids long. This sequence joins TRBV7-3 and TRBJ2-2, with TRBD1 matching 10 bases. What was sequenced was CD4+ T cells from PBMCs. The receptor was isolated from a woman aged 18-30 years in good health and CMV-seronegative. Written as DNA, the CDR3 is TGTGCCAGCAGCCCCCGGACAGGGGGAAACACCGGGGAGCTGTTTTTT. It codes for CASSPRTGGNTGELFF.